This TCR beta chain was sequenced in a study of lymphopenia after photon versus proton radiotherapy. Study findings and constraints: Post-nadir diversity loss with photons came from oligoclonal expansion, particularly CD8+ Temra cells. Post-nadir TCR diversity decline inversely tracked overall survival among those who died. Only patients who died were analyzed for survival; proton advantage is unproven. Under photons, naive T cells and diversity fell while effector/memory populations rose.

A note on this clone: Its target is not known.

Some clones are missing from TCRdb's copy, which holds only in-frame ones; the method was immunoSEQ multiplex PCR. The data contain approximately 22,000 clones, about 82% of them singletons. This CDR3 contains 16 residues. CDR1 SGHVS and CDR2 FQNEAQ come from the germline V gene. The V gene end was trimmed by 3 bases and the J gene end by 1 base; junction bases not matched to a gene: 6. This receptor was identified in a woman in her seventies with pancreatic cancer. Source: peripheral blood, taken from a patient treated with proton-based radiotherapy. The V call is TRBV7-8, the J call TRBJ1-1; 9 positions match TRBD1. The CDR3 DNA is TGTGCCAGCAGCTTCCAGGGACAGGGAGGGAACACTGAAGCTTTCTTT. Translation: CASSFQGQGGNTEAFF. The full variable domain, in which reference TRBV7-8 and TRBJ1-1 provide the parts outside the CDR3, is GAGVSQSPRYKVAKRGQDVALRCDPISGHVSLFWYQQALGQGPEFLTYFQNEAQLDKSGLPSDRFFAERPEGSVSTLKIQRTQQEDSAVYLCASSFQGQGGNTEAFFGQGTRLTVV.